The entry below describes one T cell receptor beta chain. With 60 Vbeta and 13 Jbeta primers, the PCR was carried out. Profiled with immunoSEQ multiplex PCR; TCRdb holds only in-frame clones, not every one. Among 95,000 or so clones, around 81% were seen once, and the ten largest hold approximately 4%. This specimen belongs to a study of cytomegalovirus exposure and HLA in healthy donors. The ends lost 3 bases at V and 1 base at J; junction bases unmatched: 7. The germline CDR1 and CDR2 sequences are KGHSH and LQKENI. The CDR3 is 16 amino acids. Sequencing was done on a sample of PBMCs. This TCR derives from a woman between 70 and 85 years old in good health and CMV-seropositive. The chain carries TRBV18 and TRBJ2-7, with 9 bases lining up with TRBD2. Here the CDR3 reads CASSPWLAGNSYEQYF. DNA for the CDR3: TGTGCCAGCTCACCGTGGCTAGCGGGAAATTCCTACGAGCAGTACTTC.